The clone carrying this T cell receptor (beta chain) has ten or more counts. These data belong to a study of T cells in Graves' hyperthyroidism and ophthalmopathy. Template material for amplifying TCR beta CDR3 regions consisted of RNA transcripts. In the first-round RT-PCR of the TCR CDR3, the HTBI primer set was used. Via MiXCR, TCRdb re-called the multiplex PCR reads, giving one row per CDR3 protein. Of hundreds of thousands of distinct CDR3 sequences in the sample, 15% to 20% were seen once. Trimming took 3 bases from V and 5 from J, leaving 8 bases between them. This CDR3 has 11 amino acids. Per germline, CDR1 GTSNPN and CDR2 SVGIG (reference sequence). Disease duration under 2 months; hyperthyroidism patients were aged 18 to 65. The PBMCs studied were ones that came from about 10 ml fresh peripheral blood.

The V and J genes are TRBV30 and TRBJ2-7; no clear D. This TCR came from a man between 40 and 49 years old with Graves' hyperthyroidism. The sample consisted of blood. The CDR3 DNA follows: TGTGCCTGGAGCCCGAACGACGAGCAGTACTTC. This codes for CAWSPNDEQYF.